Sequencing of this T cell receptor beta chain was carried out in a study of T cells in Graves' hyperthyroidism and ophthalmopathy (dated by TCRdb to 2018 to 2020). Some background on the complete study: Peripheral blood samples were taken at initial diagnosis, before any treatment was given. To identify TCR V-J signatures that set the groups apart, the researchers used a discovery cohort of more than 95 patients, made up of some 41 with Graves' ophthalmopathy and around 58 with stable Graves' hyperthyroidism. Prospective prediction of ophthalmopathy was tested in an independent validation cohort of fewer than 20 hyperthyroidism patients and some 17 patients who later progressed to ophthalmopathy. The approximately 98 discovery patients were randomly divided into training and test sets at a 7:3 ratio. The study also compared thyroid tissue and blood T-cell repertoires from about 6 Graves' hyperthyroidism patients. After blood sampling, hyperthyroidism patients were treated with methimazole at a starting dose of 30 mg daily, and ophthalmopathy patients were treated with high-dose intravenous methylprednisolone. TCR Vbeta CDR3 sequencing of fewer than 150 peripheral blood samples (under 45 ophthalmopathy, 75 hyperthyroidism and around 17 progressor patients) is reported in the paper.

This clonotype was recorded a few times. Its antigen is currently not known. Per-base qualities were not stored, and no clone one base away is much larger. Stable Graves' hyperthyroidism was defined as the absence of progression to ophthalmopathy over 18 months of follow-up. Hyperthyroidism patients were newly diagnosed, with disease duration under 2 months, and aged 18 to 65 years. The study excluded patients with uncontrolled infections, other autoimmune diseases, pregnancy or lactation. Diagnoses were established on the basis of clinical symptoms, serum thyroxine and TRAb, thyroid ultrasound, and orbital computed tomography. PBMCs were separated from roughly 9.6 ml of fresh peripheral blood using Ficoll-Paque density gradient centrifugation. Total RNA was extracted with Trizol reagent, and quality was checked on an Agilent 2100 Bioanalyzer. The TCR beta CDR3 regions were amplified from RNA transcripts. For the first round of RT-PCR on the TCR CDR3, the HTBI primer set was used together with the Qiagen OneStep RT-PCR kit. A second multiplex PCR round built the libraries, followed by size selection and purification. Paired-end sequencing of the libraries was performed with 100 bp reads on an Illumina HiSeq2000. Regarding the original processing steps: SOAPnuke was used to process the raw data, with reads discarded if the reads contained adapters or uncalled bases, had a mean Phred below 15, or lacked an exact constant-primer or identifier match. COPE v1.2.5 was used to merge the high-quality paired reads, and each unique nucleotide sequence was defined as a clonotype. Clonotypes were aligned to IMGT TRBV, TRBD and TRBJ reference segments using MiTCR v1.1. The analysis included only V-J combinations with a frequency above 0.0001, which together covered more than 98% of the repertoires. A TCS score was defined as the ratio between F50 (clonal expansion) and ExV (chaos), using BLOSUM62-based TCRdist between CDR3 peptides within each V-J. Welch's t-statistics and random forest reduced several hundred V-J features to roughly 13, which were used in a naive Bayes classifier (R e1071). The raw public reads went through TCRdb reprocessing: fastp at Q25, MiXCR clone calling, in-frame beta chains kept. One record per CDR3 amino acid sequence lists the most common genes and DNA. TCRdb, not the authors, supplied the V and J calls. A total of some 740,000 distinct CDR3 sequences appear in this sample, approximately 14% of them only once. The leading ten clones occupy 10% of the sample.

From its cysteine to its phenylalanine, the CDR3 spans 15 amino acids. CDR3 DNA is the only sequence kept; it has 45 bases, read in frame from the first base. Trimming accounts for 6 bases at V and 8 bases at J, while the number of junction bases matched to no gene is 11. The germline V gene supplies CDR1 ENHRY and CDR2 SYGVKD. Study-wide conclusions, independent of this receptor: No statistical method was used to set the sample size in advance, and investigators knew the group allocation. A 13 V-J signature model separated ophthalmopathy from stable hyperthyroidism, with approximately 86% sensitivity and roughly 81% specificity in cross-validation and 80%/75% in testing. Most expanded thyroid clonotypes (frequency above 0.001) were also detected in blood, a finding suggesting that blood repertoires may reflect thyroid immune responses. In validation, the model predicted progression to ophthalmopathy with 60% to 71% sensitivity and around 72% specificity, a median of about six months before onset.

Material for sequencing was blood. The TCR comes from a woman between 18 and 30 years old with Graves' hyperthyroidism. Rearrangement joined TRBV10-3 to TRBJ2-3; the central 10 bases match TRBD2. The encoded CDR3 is CAISRGTSASSTQYF. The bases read TGTGCCATCAGCCGGGGGACTAGCGCCTCTTCTACGCAGTATTTT.